This TCR beta chain was observed in a study of identical twins. TCRdb fed the 5' RACE reads into MiXCR, producing one record per CDR3 protein. This repertoire shows 510,000 or so distinct CDR3 sequences, 12% to 15% found once; its top ten account for roughly 0.43%. Losses at the gene ends were 0 bases for V and 0 bases for J; bases not matched to a gene: 13. This CDR3 spans 19 amino acids. CDR1 and CDR2 (germline): SGHAT, FQNNGV. These same data were also listed under a study on yellow fever vaccine responses in identical twins.

The sample comprised CD4+ T cells sorted from blood. This chain joins TRBV11-2 and TRBJ2-5, with 7 bases matching TRBD2. The TCR comes from a woman younger than 35 in good health. As DNA, the CDR3 is TGTGCCAGCAGCTTAGAGGTCAGGGCTAGCGGAAGAAACCAAGAGACCCAGTACTTC. It is translated as CASSLEVRASGRNQETQYF.